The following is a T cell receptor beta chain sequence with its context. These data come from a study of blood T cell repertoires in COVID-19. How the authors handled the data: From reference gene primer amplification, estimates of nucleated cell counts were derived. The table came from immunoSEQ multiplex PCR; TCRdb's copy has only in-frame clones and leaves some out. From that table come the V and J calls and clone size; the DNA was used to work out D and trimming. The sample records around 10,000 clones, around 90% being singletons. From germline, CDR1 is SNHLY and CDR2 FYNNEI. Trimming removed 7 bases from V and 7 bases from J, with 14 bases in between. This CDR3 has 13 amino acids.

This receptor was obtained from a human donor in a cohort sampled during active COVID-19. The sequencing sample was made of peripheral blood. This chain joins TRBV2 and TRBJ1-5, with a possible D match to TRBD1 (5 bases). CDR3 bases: TGTGCCAGCACCACAGTGGGGGGGCAGCCCCAGCATTTT. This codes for CASTTVGGQPQHF.